The 31 T cell receptor beta chains given below trace back to one sample, sequenced in a study of immune evolution from preneoplasia to lung adenocarcinoma. Assay used: immunoSEQ multiplex PCR; TCRdb lists only in-frame clones, some missing. Of about 4,700 clones listed, around 80% were seen once; the top ten hold more than 6.5%. Sequenced: FFPE lung adenocarcinoma in situ tissue. The receptor set was obtained from a person aged 70 to 85 with lung adenocarcinoma.

The rearrangement joins TRBV29-1 to TRBJ2-7; 7 bases are a match to TRBD2. V shed 6 bases and J 2 bases; nucleotides not matched to a gene: 10. The CDR3 runs to 14 residues. Germline values: CDR1 SQVTM, CDR2 ANQGSEA. DNA for the CDR3: TGCAGCGTCGCACCGGGAGGTTCCACCTACGAGCAGTACTTC. The encoded protein is CSVAPGGSTYEQYF.

This chain uses TRBV28 with TRBJ1-5, with TRBD1 matching over 10 bases. Per germline, CDR1 MDHEN and CDR2 SYDVKM. CDR3 size: 14 residues. V shed 6 bases and J 6 bases; nucleotides not matched to a gene: 5. The CDR3 DNA follows: TGTGCCAGCAGGAGGACAGGGGGGGGTCAGCCCCAGCATTTT. Its translation: CASRRTGGGQPQHF.

This clone was picked up a small number of times. The V and J genes are TRBV15 and TRBJ2-3; D is uncertain. The CDR3 loop spans 15 amino acids. V was cut by 0 bases and J by 6 bases, with 13 bases left in between. The germline CDR1 and CDR2 sequences are LNHNV and YYDKDF (reference sequence). CDR3 sequence: CATSRERTPGDTQYF. The DNA of the CDR3 is TGTGCCACCAGCAGAGAAAGGACCCCGGGCGATACGCAGTATTTT. Looking up the rest from reference TRBV15 and TRBJ2-3 gives the full variable domain: DAMVIQNPRYQVTQFGKPVTLSCSQTLNHNVMYWYQQKSSQAPKLLFHYYDKDFNNEADTPDNFQSRRPNTSFCFLDIRSPGLGDTAMYLCATSRERTPGDTQYFGPGTRLTVL.

V and J are TRBV7-8 and TRBJ2-3; D uncertain. The CDR3 extends over 14 amino acids. CDR1 and CDR2 from the germline V gene are SGHVS and FQNEAQ. Trimming left V 0 bases short and J 4 bases short, with 8 bases between. The CDR3 sequence is CASSLAGWADTQYF. Written as DNA, the CDR3 is TGTGCCAGCAGCTTAGCTGGGTGGGCAGATACGCAGTATTTT.

This clone was found a few times. The chain recombines TRBV10-1 with TRBJ2-1, with 10 bases identical to TRBD2. CDR3 length: 17 residues. Trimming took 1 base from V and 4 from J; bases not matched to a gene: 7. Germline CDR1 WNHNN, CDR2 SYGVQD (reference sequence). The chain's CDR3 is CASSEFQGLAQYNEQFF. The CDR3 coding sequence is TGCGCCAGCAGTGAGTTTCAGGGACTAGCGCAGTACAATGAGCAGTTCTTC.

This clone was counted once. The J gene is TRBJ2-7, the V gene TRBV6-5, with 7 bases fitting TRBD1. This CDR3 comprises 13 residues. Losses at the gene ends were 9 bases for V and 6 bases for J; bases not matched to a gene: 11. CDR1 and CDR2 from the germline V gene are MNHEY and SVGAGI. The CDR3 loop is CASSRDSSFEQYF. In DNA form, the CDR3 reads TGTGCCAGTAGCCGGGACAGCTCGTTCGAGCAGTACTTC.

This chain uses TRBV5-1 with TRBJ1-2, with 9 bases aligning to TRBD1. V trimming: 3 bases; J trimming: 6 bases; junction bases outside the gene matches: 3. The CDR3 covers 13 residues. Germline CDR1 and CDR2: SGHRS and YFSETQ. The CDR3 loop reads CASSSGQGDGYTF. CDR3 coding DNA: TGCGCCAGCAGCTCGGGACAGGGCGATGGCTACACCTTC.

This chain links TRBV6-7 with TRBJ2-7; 7 positions agree with TRBD1. TRBV6-7 is designated an ORF whose function remains uncertain. The CDR3 is 17 residues long. J was trimmed by 0 bases and V by 0 bases; bases with no gene match: 8. For the CDR3, the DNA is TGTGCCAGCAGTTACTCGTTACCGGGACAGCTCTCCTACGAGCAGTACTTC. Protein: CASSYSLPGQLSYEQYF.

CDR3 coding DNA: TGTGCCAGCAGCCGAGGGTTGACAGGGGAGTATGGGAAACTGTTTTTT. It translates to CASSRGLTGEYGKLFF. V and J are TRBV14 and TRBJ1-4, with 8 bases fitting TRBD1. In germline, CDR1 is SGHDN, CDR2 FVKESK. J was trimmed by 11 bases and V by 4 bases; bases with no gene match: 15. The CDR3 sequence is 16 residues long.

The table lists this clone with a count of one. J is TRBJ1-2 and V is TRBV4-1; a possible D gene is TRBD1 (5 bases). Germline V gene data show CDR1 as MGHRA and CDR2 as YSYEKL. There are 15 residues in the CDR3. Trimming shortened V by 0 bases and J by 5 bases, and 13 bases separated the two germline ends. The CDR3 loop reads CASSQDPGTEYGYTF. The CDR3, as DNA: TGCGCCAGCAGCCAAGATCCAGGGACCGAATATGGCTACACCTTC.

The V gene is TRBV7-8, the J gene TRBJ1-3, with D maybe TRBD1 (5 bases). This CDR3 is 14 amino acids long. Per germline, CDR1 SGHVS and CDR2 FQNEAQ. V was shortened by 1 base and J by 2 bases, with 6 bases between the two germline ends. In DNA form, the CDR3 reads TGTGCCAGCAGCTTAGAGGACACTGGAAACACCATATATTTT. Its protein is CASSLEDTGNTIYF.

The chain carries TRBV9 and TRBJ2-1, with TRBD2 identical over 8 bases. The CDR3 is made up of 14 amino acids. CDR1 and CDR2 (germline): SGDLS, YYNGEE. V shed 3 bases and J 8 bases; nucleotides not matched to a gene: 7. The CDR3 DNA follows: TGTGCCAGCAGCGAACGACTAGCGAGAGATGAGCAGTTCTTC. It codes for CASSERLARDEQFF.

V is TRBV15 and J is TRBJ1-5, with D perhaps TRBD1 (5 bases). Germline values: CDR1 LNHNV, CDR2 YYDKDF (reference sequence). V was shortened by 4 bases and J by 3 bases, with 7 bases between the two germline ends. This CDR3 is built from 13 residues. The CDR3 region is CATSNGANQPQHF. The CDR3 DNA sequence: TGTGCCACCAGCAATGGGGCCAATCAGCCCCAGCATTTT.

The chain recombines TRBV7-8 with TRBJ2-1; TRBD2 aligns across 12 bases. This CDR3 has 14 amino acids. The V segment lost 6 bases and the J segment 6 bases; nucleotides outside the gene matches: 3. CDR1 and CDR2 from the germline V gene are SGHVS and FQNEAQ. The DNA of the CDR3 is TGTGCCAGCAGACTAGCGGGAGGCCCCAATGAGCAGTTCTTC. Translation gives CASRLAGGPNEQFF.

J is TRBJ1-3 and V is TRBV18; no clear D gene. CDR1 KGHSH and CDR2 LQKENI come from the germline V gene. This CDR3 is 16 amino acids long. Trimming removed 2 bases from V and 2 bases from J, with 13 bases in between. The CDR3 here is CASSPYSVTPGNTIYF. For the CDR3, the DNA is TGTGCCAGCTCACCATACAGCGTGACCCCTGGAAACACCATATATTTT.

A note on this clone: An end of the junction differs from the germline gene, which may be a read error. V usage is TRBV28 and J usage is TRBJ1-6; 7 bases line up with TRBD1. The length of the CDR3 is 17 residues. The germline gives CDR1 MDHEN, CDR2 SYDVKM. The CDR3 DNA is TGTGCCAGCACCACGTTGGACAGGCACTCCTTTAATTCACCCCTCCACTTT. Its protein is CASTTLDRHSFNSPLHF.

For this clone: The junction departs from germline at one end; a sequencing error may be responsible. The chain combines TRBV27 with TRBJ1-1, with 9 bases that match TRBD1. This CDR3 has 15 amino acids. The V gene's germline CDR1 is MNHEY and CDR2 SMNVEV (reference sequence). CDR3 region: CASSFTGTGNPEAFF. The DNA for the CDR3 is TGTGCCAGCAGTTTTACCGGGACAGGGAACCCTGAAGCTTTCTTT.

The chain recombines TRBV15 with TRBJ2-7; TRBD1 matches at 7 bases. The CDR3 sequence is 12 residues long. Trimming cost V 0 bases and J 12 bases; bases outside gene matches: 5. Germline assignment: CDR1 LNHNV and CDR2 YYDKDF (reference sequence). Written as DNA, the CDR3 is TGTGCCACCAGCAGAGAACAGGGGTGGGCGTACTTC. Translation: CATSREQGWAYF.

This chain connects TRBV5-1 to TRBJ1-2; D is perhaps TRBD1 (6 bases). The V end lost 1 base, the J end lost 6 bases, and 10 bases lay between the germline ends. Germline values: CDR1 SGHRS, CDR2 YFSETQ. The CDR3 spans 13 residues. CDR3 bases: TGCGCCAGCAGCTTGAATAGGGGGGATGGCTACACCTTC. Protein: CASSLNRGDGYTF.

This clone showed up just once. The chain couples TRBV29-1 to TRBJ2-2, with 7 bases aligning to TRBD1. Losses at the gene ends were 7 bases for V and 7 bases for J; bases not matched to a gene: 9. This CDR3 has 13 residues. In germline, CDR1 is SQVTM, CDR2 ANQGSEA. The CDR3 bases are TGCAGCGGAAAACAGGGGAGCGGCGGGGAGCTGTTTTTT. It specifies CSGKQGSGGELFF.

This chain joins TRBV27 and TRBJ2-7; D is undetermined. Germline-derived CDR1 and CDR2 are MNHEY and SMNVEV (reference sequence). V lost 0 bases and J 3 bases, leaving 3 bases between the germline ends. The CDR3 totals 12 residues. CDR3 sequence (DNA): TGTGCCAGCAGTTTATCGGGCTACGAGCAGTACTTC. Amino acid sequence: CASSLSGYEQYF.

The rearrangement uses TRBV6-4 and TRBJ1-2, with TRBD1 as a possible D gene (6 bases). Looked up from germline, CDR1 is MRHNA and CDR2 is SNTAGT. The CDR3 runs 15 residues. Trimming removed 5 bases from V and 4 bases from J, with 17 bases in between. CDR3 sequence reads: CASSSEPGQSYGYTF. The CDR3 DNA sequence: TGTGCCAGCAGTTCAGAACCGGGACAATCCTATGGCTACACCTTC.

The chain recombines TRBV6-4 with TRBJ2-3, with D unresolved. Germline-derived CDR1 and CDR2 are MRHNA and SNTAGT. This CDR3 has 15 amino acids. Between the trimmed V and J ends, which lost 2 bases and 2 bases, there was a span of 11 bases. The DNA of the CDR3 is TGTGCCAGCAGTGACCTACAAAACACCACAGATACGCAGTATTTT. Translated, it gives CASSDLQNTTDTQYF.

This clone was seen only a few times. This rearrangement joins TRBV18 to TRBJ2-2, with D possibly TRBD1 on 6 matching bases. V lost 6 bases, J lost 6 bases, and 14 bases lay in between. CDR1 and CDR2 from the germline V gene are KGHSH and LQKENI. CDR3 length: 14 amino acids. As DNA, the CDR3 is TGTGCCAGCTCCCCCACAGGGAAGGCCGGGGAGCTGTTTTTT. Amino acid sequence: CASSPTGKAGELFF.

The chain uses TRBV10-3 and TRBJ2-1; TRBD2 matches at 8 bases. Germline assignment: CDR1 ENHRY and CDR2 SYGVKD. This CDR3 is built from 19 residues. V was pared by 0 bases and J by 4 bases, with 14 bases of the junction left unmatched. CDR3 residues: CAISESGKVAGSLYNEQFF. CDR3 nucleotides: TGTGCCATCAGTGAGTCAGGAAAGGTAGCGGGAAGTCTATACAATGAGCAGTTCTTC.

This clone has only one observation. The CDR3 nucleotides read TGTGCCAGCAGTTACTCAGCGGGAGTAGCCGAGCAGTACTTC. It translates to CASSYSAGVAEQYF. This chain joins TRBV6-6 and TRBJ2-7; TRBD2 aligns across 8 bases. V was clipped by 0 bases and J by 6 bases; unmatched bases: 4. The CDR3 has 14 amino acids. Germline CDR1 and CDR2: MNHNY and SVGAGI (reference sequence).

This chain uses TRBV23-1 with TRBJ1-5, with D hard to call. TRBV23-1 is identified as an open reading frame with a role that is uncertain. CDR3 size: 14 residues. V shed 8 bases and J shed 1 base, with 12 bases lying between them. The CDR3 coding sequence is TGCGCCAGCCGTCGAGAGCTGAGCAATCAGCCCCAGCATTTT. This encodes CASRRELSNQPQHF.

The chain employs TRBV30 and TRBJ1-2; possibly TRBD1 for D (5 bases). Germline CDR1 and CDR2: GTSNPN and SVGIG (reference sequence). This CDR3 spans 17 amino acids. The V and J ends lost 0 bases and 0 bases respectively, with 17 bases between them. CDR3 nucleotide sequence: TGTGCCTGGAGTGTACGAGGAGGACATGGAGCTAACTATGGCTACACCTTC. Encoded protein: CAWSVRGGHGANYGYTF. Variable domain in full (rest from reference TRBV30 and TRBJ1-2): SQTIHQWPATLVQPVGSPLSLECTVEGTSNPNLYWYRQAAGRGLQLLFYSVGIGQISSEVPQNLSASRPQDRQFILSSKKLLLSDSGFYLCAWSVRGGHGANYGYTFGSGTRLTVV.

This chain uses TRBV29-1 with TRBJ2-1; 9 nucleotides agree with TRBD1. The V and J ends lost 1 base and 6 bases, in that order; junction bases with no gene match: 10. The CDR3 sequence is 16 residues long. Germline lookup yields CDR1 SQVTM and CDR2 ANQGSEA. The CDR3 DNA reads TGCAGCGTTGAAGGTTTGGGGACAGGGCTTTTCAATGAGCAGTTCTTC. This sequence encodes CSVEGLGTGLFNEQFF.

The CDR3 here is CASSSGTSGRYEQYF. CDR3 DNA: TGTGCCAGCAGCTCGGGGACTAGCGGGAGGTACGAGCAGTACTTC. The chain links TRBV7-9 to TRBJ2-7; TRBD2 aligns across 15 bases. The V and J ends lost 4 bases and 4 bases, in that order; junction bases with no gene match: 2. The length of the CDR3 is 15 residues. Germline assignment: CDR1 SEHNR and CDR2 FQNEAQ (reference sequence).

The genes are TRBV30 and TRBJ1-1, with a possible D match to TRBD1 (5 bases). Germline V gene data show CDR1 as GTSNPN and CDR2 as SVGIG (reference sequence). V lost 1 base and J 4 bases, leaving 10 bases between the germline ends. The CDR3 covers 13 residues. CDR3 protein: CAWSEGDGTEAFF. Written as DNA, the CDR3 is TGTGCCTGGAGTGAAGGGGACGGCACTGAAGCTTTCTTT.